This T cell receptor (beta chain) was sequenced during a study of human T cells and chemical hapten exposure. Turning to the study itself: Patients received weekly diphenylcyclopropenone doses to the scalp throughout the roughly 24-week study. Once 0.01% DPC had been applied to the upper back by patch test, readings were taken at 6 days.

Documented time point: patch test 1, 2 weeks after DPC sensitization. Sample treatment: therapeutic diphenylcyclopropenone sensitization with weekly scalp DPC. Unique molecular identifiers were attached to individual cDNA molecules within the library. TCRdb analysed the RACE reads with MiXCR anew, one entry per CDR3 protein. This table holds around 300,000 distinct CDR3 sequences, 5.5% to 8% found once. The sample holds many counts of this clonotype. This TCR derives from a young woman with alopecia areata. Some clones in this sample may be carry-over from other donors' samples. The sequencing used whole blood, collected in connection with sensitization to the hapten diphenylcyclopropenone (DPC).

The CDR3 spells CASSFGQIQYF. CDR3 coding DNA: TGTGCCAGCAGTTTCGGGCAGATTCAGTACTTC. This chain uses TRBV12-3 or TRBV12-4 with TRBJ2-7; D unresolved. This CDR3 comprises 11 residues. V lost 3 bases and J lost 10, with 10 bases in between.